The present entry profiles one T cell receptor beta chain with its context. Its antigen is still unknown. The sample holds no much larger clone one base away, and base qualities are not on file. The cohort comprised fewer than 35 patients with locally advanced or metastatic urothelial carcinoma treated at Memorial Sloan Kettering on a trial protocol. Peripheral blood mononuclear cells were collected pretreatment and during treatment, with between 1 and 8 total time points per patient. The Qiagen DNeasy Blood extraction kit was used to purify genomic DNA from total PBMCs and tumor samples. PBMCs were collected pretreatment and during treatment, and were isolated and stored as previously described. The CDR3 contains 16 residues, cysteine and phenylalanine counted. Only CDR3 DNA is held: 48 bases, read in frame from base 1. A distance of 17 bases separates the germline ends of V and J, which lose 5 bases and 3 bases respectively. Based on the germline V gene (reference sequence), the CDR1 and CDR2 sequences are LNHDA and SQIVND.

These data belong to a study of PD-L1 blockade in urothelial cancer (dated by TCRdb to between 2016 and 2019). Turning to the overall study: Therapy was started at some point between 2014 and 2016 for all patients, and atezolizumab 1,200 mg was administered intravenously every 3 weeks. About 85% of the roughly 29 patients were identified as males with urothelial cancer of bladder origin, and a prior smoking history was reported by 18 of 29 patients. Patients had an ECOG performance status of 0 or 1 and had received between 0 and 3 prior chemotherapy regimens. Blood samples were analyzed at two time points: 3 weeks after treatment start (second dose) and 6 weeks after treatment start. Blood samples yielded a median of about 150,000 T cells and tens of thousands of unique TCRs, with median clonality about 0.08. An exploratory multi-omic analysis was conducted of the somatic, immune and clinical correlates of response to PD-L1 blockade with atezolizumab in urothelial cancer. Pretreatment tumor samples and matched peripheral blood, collected serially before and after atezolizumab treatment, underwent TCR sequencing. Durable clinical benefit was defined as a progression-free survival longer than 6 months, and TCR features were additionally tested against progression-free survival and overall survival. In the same patients who had TCR sequencing, pretreatment tumors also underwent whole exome sequencing and RNA sequencing. Under ten patients reached durable clinical benefit, while some 20 patients did not. Some 30 patients had pretreatment blood TCR-seq, roughly 24 had at least one posttreatment blood collection, and roughly 24 had tumor TCR-seq.

To estimate absolute template abundance from read counts, synthetic TCR analog templates were spiked into each PCR. Using the immunoSEQ assay, TCRbeta CDR3 regions were amplified from genomic DNA with bias-controlled V and J gene primers. Sequencing of rearranged TCRbeta segments was performed at approximately 20X coverage. Processing in the source paper ran as follows. Sequencing errors were corrected by clustering and CDR3s were annotated against IMGT to assign V, D and J genes. Downstream analyses used only productive TCRbeta rearrangements and left out out-of-frame or stop-codon sequences. Clonality was calculated as one minus the Shannon entropy normalized by the log of the number of unique productive sequences. Fisher's exact test with Benjamini-Hochberg correction, at a threshold of adjusted p below 0.01, was used to find clones that differed between time points or between blood and tumor. What TCRdb holds here is the immuneACCESS table cut down to in-frame rearrangements. Part of the clones is not present; checked against another copy, under half of the missing clones reflect an unresolved V gene, and the others are unexplained. V and J calls and clone size follow that table, whereas D and trimming were derived from the DNA. Within this sample are 35,000 to 50,000 clones, with 81% of them counted one time only. The ten top clones hold 2.5% to 3% of the sample.

The full study reports these points: Because of the small sample size (n ≈ 30) and the many exploratory analyses performed, the results are intended to be regarded as hypothesis-generating. A pretreatment peripheral blood TCR clonality below the median was linked to improved progression-free and overall survival. Among patients with durable benefit, tumor-associated TCR clones showed greater expansion in peripheral blood 3 weeks after treatment started (n ≈ 20, p = 0.022).

The chain couples TRBV19 to TRBJ1-5, with no reliable assignment of the D segment. Sequenced here: PBMCs, sampled around atezolizumab (anti-PD-L1) treatment. This TCR derives from a man aged 70 or older with urothelial cancer. The CDR3: CASSPSPPGSNQPQHF. The DNA is TGTGCCAGTAGTCCCTCCCCCCCGGGGTCCAATCAGCCCCAGCATTTT.